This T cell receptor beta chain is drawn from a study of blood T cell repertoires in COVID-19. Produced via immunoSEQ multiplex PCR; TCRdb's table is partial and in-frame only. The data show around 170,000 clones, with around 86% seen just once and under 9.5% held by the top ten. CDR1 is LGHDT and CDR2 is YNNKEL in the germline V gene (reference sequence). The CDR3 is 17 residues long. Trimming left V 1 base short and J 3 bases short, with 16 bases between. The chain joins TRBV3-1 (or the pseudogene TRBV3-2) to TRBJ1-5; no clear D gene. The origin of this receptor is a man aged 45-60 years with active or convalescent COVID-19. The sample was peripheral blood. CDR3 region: CASSQGGSGRYNQPQHF. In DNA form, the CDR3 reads TGTGCCAGCAGCCAAGGAGGGAGTGGAAGATACAATCAGCCCCAGCATTTT.